The T cell receptor (beta chain) under discussion was sequenced for a study of CD8+ T cells in alopecia areata. General study points: Resident alphabeta T cells of normal skin are also sequenced in scalp samples.

About this clone itself: Antigen: not known.

In each case, RNA was isolated and then reverse transcribed into cDNA as the sequencing template. Libraries were prepared by immunoSEQ multiplex PCR; TCRdb keeps only in-frame clonotypes and omits some of them. The sample yields about 180,000 clones, about half seen once. Documented treatment: oral pan-JAK inhibitor, 5-10 mg twice daily. The clonotype was recovered from a human donor with alopecia areata. Sequencing was performed on CD8+ T cells sorted from blood, taken at roughly week 53, from a patient treated with tofacitinib.

CDR3 sequence reads: CASSLLRGGSYEQYF. In DNA, the CDR3 is TGTGCCAGCAGTTTATTACGGGGCGGCTCCTACGAGCAGTACTTC. The chain recombines TRBV27 with TRBJ2-7; D might be TRBD1 or TRBD2, each matching 5 bases. The CDR3 is made up of 15 amino acids. The V end was cut by 1 base, the J end by 0 bases, with 10 bases between. Looked up from germline, CDR1 is MNHEY and CDR2 is SMNVEV (reference sequence).